Below, 10 T cell receptor beta chains from the same sample are listed, as sequenced in a study of T cells in Graves' hyperthyroidism and ophthalmopathy. TCR beta CDR3 region amplification was performed from RNA transcripts. The primer set for the first-round RT-PCR of the TCR CDR3 was HTBI. TCRdb independently ran MiXCR on the multiplex PCR reads; one entry per CDR3 protein. The table has about 770,000 distinct CDR3 sequences, 18% seen once. The sequenced material came from blood. These receptors all come from a woman aged 45-65 years with Graves' hyperthyroidism that later progressed to Graves' ophthalmopathy.

The chain combines TRBV28 with TRBJ2-7, with TRBD1 identical over 7 bases. From germline, CDR1 is MDHEN and CDR2 SYDVKM. Trimming took 7 bases from V and 4 from J; bases not matched to a gene: 16. The CDR3 is 16 amino acids. The CDR3 is CASNPRMGQWRYEQYF. CDR3 nucleotide sequence: TGTGCCAGCAACCCCCGGATGGGACAGTGGAGATACGAGCAGTACTTC.

V gene TRBV4-2 combines with J gene TRBJ1-2; D is ambiguous. The CDR3 totals 14 residues. Germline V gene lookup returns CDR1 LGHNA and CDR2 YNFKEQ. V was clipped by 0 bases and J by 6 bases, with 11 bases between them. The CDR3 DNA reads as TGTGCCAGCAGCCAAGATTTCCAAGGCGATGGCTACACCTTC. This sequence encodes CASSQDFQGDGYTF.

The gene calls are TRBV20-1 and TRBJ2-3; no definite D call. Trimming took off 3 bases at V and 1 base at J, with 14 bases between the two ends. This CDR3 is 15 amino acids long. Germline V gene sequence: CDR1 DFQATT, CDR2 SNEGSKA (reference sequence). This chain's CDR3 is CSASKAGQGTDTQYF. The CDR3 nucleotides are TGCAGTGCTAGTAAAGCAGGTCAAGGCACAGATACGCAGTATTTT.

This clonotype was seen ten or more times. The gene calls are TRBV10-3 and TRBJ1-4; D is uncertain. The V gene's germline CDR1 is ENHRY and CDR2 SYGVKD. This CDR3 region has 16 residues. The V and J ends lost 3 bases and 2 bases respectively, with 13 bases between them. The CDR3 loop reads CAISDTGSETNEKLFF. The CDR3 DNA is TGTGCCATCAGTGATACCGGCTCCGAGACTAATGAAAAACTGTTTTTT.

This clonotype came up a few times. The chain carries TRBV10-3 and TRBJ2-5; D remains ambiguous. V lost 4 bases, J lost 3 bases, and 15 bases lay in between. Germline CDR1 ENHRY, CDR2 SYGVKD. The CDR3 has 15 residues. CDR3 amino acids: CAISVTTVDKETQYF. For the CDR3, the DNA is TGTGCCATCAGTGTTACAACAGTCGATAAAGAGACCCAGTACTTC.

This clonotype was picked up a small number of times. This could be a read error, since a much larger clone is one nucleotide away. V gene TRBV27 combines with J gene TRBJ1-5; tentative D call: TRBD1 (6 bases). V dropped 2 bases and J dropped 4 bases, with 9 bases sitting between them. The germline gives CDR1 MNHEY, CDR2 SMNVEV (reference sequence). The CDR3 has 14 amino acids. CDR3 sequence: CASSLQGWNQPQHF. Written as DNA, the CDR3 is TGTGCCAGCAGTTTACAGGGGTGGAATCAGCCCCAGCATTTT.

A single count supports this clonotype. The V gene is TRBV3-1, the J gene TRBJ1-6; a possible D gene is TRBD1 (6 bases). V shed 5 bases and J shed 0 bases, with 17 bases lying between them. This CDR3 spans 18 amino acids. Germline V CDR1 and CDR2: LGHDT, YNNKEL (reference sequence). Written as DNA, the CDR3 is TGTGCCAGCAGCAAGCCTGGGAGGGGGAGCTCCTATAATTCACCCCTCCACTTT. It translates to CASSKPGRGSSYNSPLHF.

In this sample, this clonotype turned up many times. The V and J genes are TRBV12-3 or TRBV12-4 and TRBJ1-2; TRBD1 matches at 9 bases. The CDR3 is 14 amino acids. V lost 6 bases, J lost 8 bases, and 10 bases stayed unmatched. The DNA for the CDR3 is TGTGCCAGCAGCTCCCAACAGGGGGCTGTAGGCTACACCTTC. Residues: CASSSQQGAVGYTF.

The chain carries TRBV5-4 and TRBJ1-1, with TRBD1 identical over 8 bases. After removal of 0 bases from V and 5 bases from J, the junction contained 12 bases not matched to a gene. Germline CDR1 SGHNT, CDR2 YYREEE (reference sequence). The CDR3 runs to 17 residues. The CDR3 sequence is CASSLGAGQGASTEAFF. The CDR3 coding sequence is TGTGCCAGCAGCTTGGGAGCAGGGCAGGGGGCCTCAACTGAAGCTTTCTTT. The full variable domain, rest sourced from reference TRBV5-4 and TRBJ1-1, is ETGVTQSPTHLIKTRGQQVTLRCSSQSGHNTVSWYQQALGQGPQFIFQYYREEENGRGNFPPRFSGLQFPNYSSELNVNALELDDSALYLCASSLGAGQGASTEAFFGQGTRLTVV.

On this clonotype itself: This may come from a read error, since a much larger clone is one base off. This chain uses TRBV6-1 with TRBJ1-6; maybe TRBD1 (5 bases). Per germline, CDR1 MNHNS and CDR2 SASEGT. CDR3 size: 14 residues. The CDR3, as DNA: TGTGCCAGCAGTACGTTTCAGGGACGGTCACCCCCCCACTTT. It yields the protein CASSTFQGRSPPHF.